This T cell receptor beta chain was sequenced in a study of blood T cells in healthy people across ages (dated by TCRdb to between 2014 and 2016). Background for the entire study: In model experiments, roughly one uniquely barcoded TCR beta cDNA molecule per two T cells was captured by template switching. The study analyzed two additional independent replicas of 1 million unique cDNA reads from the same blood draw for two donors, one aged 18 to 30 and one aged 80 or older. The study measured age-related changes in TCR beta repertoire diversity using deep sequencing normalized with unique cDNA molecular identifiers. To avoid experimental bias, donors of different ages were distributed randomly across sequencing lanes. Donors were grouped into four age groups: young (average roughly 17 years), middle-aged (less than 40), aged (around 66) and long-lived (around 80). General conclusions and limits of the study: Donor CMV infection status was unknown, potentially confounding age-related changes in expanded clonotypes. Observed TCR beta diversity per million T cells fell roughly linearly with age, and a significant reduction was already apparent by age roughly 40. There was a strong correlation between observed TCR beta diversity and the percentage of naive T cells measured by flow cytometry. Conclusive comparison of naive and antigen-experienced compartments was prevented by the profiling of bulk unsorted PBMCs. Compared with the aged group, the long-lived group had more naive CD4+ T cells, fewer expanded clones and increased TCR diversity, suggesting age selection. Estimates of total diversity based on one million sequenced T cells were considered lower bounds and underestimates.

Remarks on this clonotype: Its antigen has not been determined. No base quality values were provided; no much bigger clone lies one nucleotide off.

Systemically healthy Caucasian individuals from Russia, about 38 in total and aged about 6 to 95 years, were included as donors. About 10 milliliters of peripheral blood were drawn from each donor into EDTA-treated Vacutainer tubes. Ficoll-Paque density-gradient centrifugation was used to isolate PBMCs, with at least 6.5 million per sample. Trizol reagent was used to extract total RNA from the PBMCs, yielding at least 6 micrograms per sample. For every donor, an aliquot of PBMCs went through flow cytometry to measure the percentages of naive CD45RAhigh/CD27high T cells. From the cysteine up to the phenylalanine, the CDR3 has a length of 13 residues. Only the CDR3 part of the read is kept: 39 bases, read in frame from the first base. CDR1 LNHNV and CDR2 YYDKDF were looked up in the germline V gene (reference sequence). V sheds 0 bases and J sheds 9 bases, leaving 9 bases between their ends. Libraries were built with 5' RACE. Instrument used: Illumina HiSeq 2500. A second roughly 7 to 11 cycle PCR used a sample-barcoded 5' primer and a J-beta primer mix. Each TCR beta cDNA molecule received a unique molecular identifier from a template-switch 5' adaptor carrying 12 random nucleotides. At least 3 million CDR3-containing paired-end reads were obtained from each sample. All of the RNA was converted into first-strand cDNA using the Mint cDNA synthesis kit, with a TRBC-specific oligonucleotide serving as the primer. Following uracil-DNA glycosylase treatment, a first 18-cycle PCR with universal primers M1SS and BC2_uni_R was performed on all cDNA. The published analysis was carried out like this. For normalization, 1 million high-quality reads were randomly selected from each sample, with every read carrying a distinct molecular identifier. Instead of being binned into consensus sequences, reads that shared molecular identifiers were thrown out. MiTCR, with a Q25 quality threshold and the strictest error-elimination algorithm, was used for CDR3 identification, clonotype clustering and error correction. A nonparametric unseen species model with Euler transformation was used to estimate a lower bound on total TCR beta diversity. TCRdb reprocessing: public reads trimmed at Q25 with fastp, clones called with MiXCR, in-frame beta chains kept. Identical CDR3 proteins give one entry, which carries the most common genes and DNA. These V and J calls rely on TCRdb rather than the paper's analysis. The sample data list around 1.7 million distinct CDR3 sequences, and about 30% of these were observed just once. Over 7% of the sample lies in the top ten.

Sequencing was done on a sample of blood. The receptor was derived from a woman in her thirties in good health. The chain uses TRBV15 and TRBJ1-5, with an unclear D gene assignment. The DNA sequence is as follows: TGTGCCACCAGCAGAGAAGAGCGAAGGCCCCAGCATTTT. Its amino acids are CATSREERRPQHF.